One and the same sample provided the 8 T cell receptor beta chains below, sequenced in a study of tumor and adjacent non-tumor tissue in lung cancer. TCRbeta libraries were built with three rounds of nested PCR, modified from ARM-PCR. TCRdb reanalysed the multiplex PCR reads using MiXCR and keeps one entry per CDR3 protein. The sample gives roughly 70,000 distinct CDR3 sequences, around 65% of which show up once; about a quarter is in the top ten. No cell sorting was done before RNA was extracted from the tissue. Distant lung tissue was collected more than 3 cm away from the tumor edge. Sequencing was performed on distant non-tumor lung tissue. The receptor source for this set is a woman between 50 and 59 years old with non-small cell lung cancer.

A word on this clonotype: Germline is not matched at one junction end, which may reflect a read error. This rearrangement joins TRBV11-1 to TRBJ2-3; 7 nucleotides align to TRBD1. This CDR3 contains 14 residues. Germline V lookup: CDR1 SGHAT, CDR2 FQDESV (reference sequence). In nucleotides, the CDR3 is TGTGCTAGCAGCATGGCGACCGGGACAGATGCGCAGTATTTT. The encoded protein is CASSMATGTDAQYF. Full variable domain (outside the CDR3, taken from reference TRBV11-1 and TRBJ2-3): EAEVAQSPRYKITEKSQAVAFWCDPISGHATLYWYRQILGQGPELLVQFQDESVVDDSQLPKDRFSAERLKGVDSTLKIQPAELGDSAMYLCASSMATGTDAQYFGPGTRLTVL.

As concerns this clonotype: A much larger clone differs from this one at a single base, so this may be a read error. The chain employs TRBV4-1 and TRBJ1-2, with D perhaps TRBD1 (6 bases). The CDR3 is 17 residues long. Looked up from germline, CDR1 is MGHRA and CDR2 is YSYEKL. Written as DNA, the CDR3 is TGCGCCAGCAGCCAAGTCTCACAGGGAAAGTTCAACTATGGCTACAGCTTC. This translates into CASSQVSQGKFNYGYSF.

The table lists this clonotype with many counts. V is TRBV6-6 and J is TRBJ2-2, with D possibly being TRBD1 (5 bases). The CDR3 spans 14 residues. V lost 7 bases, J lost 0 bases, and 9 bases lay in between. From germline, CDR1 is MNHNY and CDR2 SVGAGI (reference sequence). CDR3 nucleotide sequence: TGTGCCAGCATCCGGACACCGAACACCGGGGAGCTGTTTTTT. Residues: CASIRTPNTGELFF.

The V call is TRBV28, the J call TRBJ2-7; D may be TRBD2 (5 bases). Trimming pared 0 bases from V and 0 bases from J, leaving 6 bases between. From germline, CDR1 is MDHEN and CDR2 SYDVKM. The CDR3 spans 14 residues. The CDR3 nucleotides are TGTGCCAGCAGTTTATGGACTAACTCCTACGAGCAGTACTTC. Protein sequence: CASSLWTNSYEQYF.

In regard to this clonotype: This may be a read error, as it is one base from a much larger clone. Here the CDR3 omits its conserved ending phenylalanine or tryptophan, so a read error is the likely source. The rearrangement links TRBV6-6 to TRBJ2-7; D is possibly TRBD2 (5 bases). V lost 6 bases to trimming and J lost 4 bases, with 16 bases between them. The CDR3 is 14 amino acids. The V gene's germline CDR1 is MNHNY and CDR2 SVGAGI (reference sequence). In DNA form, the CDR3 reads TGTGCCAGCAGCCGAGGGTCCTCCTTTTACGAGCAGTACTTG. Translation gives CASSRGSSFYEQYL.

On this clonotype: Relative to the germline gene, one junction end is altered; a read error may explain this. CDR3 loop: CNVGNGVSSYNEQLF. The CDR3 DNA reads as TGCAACGTCGGGAATGGGGTAAGCTCCTACAATGAGCAGTTATTC. The V gene is TRBV29-1, the J gene TRBJ2-1; D might be TRBD2 (5 bases). Per germline, CDR1 SQVTM and CDR2 ANQGSEA. The CDR3 loop spans 15 amino acids.

The chain combines TRBV20-1 with TRBJ2-1, with D possibly being TRBD1 (6 bases). The CDR3 has 15 residues. Germline values: CDR1 DFQATT, CDR2 SNEGSKA (reference sequence). V lost 3 bases and J lost 0, with 12 bases in between. This chain's CDR3 is CSASNGGNSYNEQFF. CDR3 sequence (DNA): TGCAGTGCTAGTAATGGGGGCAACTCCTACAATGAGCAGTTCTTC.

As for this clonotype: The CDR3 does not end in the conserved phenylalanine or tryptophan, so this is likely a read error. The chain joins TRBV5-1 to TRBJ2-1; D is uncertain. The CDR3 consists of 13 residues. Germline assignment: CDR1 SGHRS and CDR2 YFSETQ. V lost 5 bases to trimming and J lost 5 bases, with 11 bases between them. The CDR3 region has the DNA TGCGCCAGCAGTCCTAACAGAAACAATGAGCAGTTCTAC. This sequence encodes CASSPNRNNEQFY.